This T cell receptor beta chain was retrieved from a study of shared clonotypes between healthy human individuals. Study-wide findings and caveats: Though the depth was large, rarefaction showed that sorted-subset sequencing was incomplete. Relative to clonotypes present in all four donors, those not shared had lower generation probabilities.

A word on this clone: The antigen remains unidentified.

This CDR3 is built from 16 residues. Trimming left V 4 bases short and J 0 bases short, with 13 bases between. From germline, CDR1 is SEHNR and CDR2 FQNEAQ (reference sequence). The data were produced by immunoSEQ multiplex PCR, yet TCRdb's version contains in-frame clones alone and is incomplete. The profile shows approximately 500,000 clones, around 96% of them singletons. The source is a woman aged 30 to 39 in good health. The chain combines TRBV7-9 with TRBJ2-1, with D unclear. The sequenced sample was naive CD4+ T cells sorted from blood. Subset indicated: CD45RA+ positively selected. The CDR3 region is CASSSFAVSSYNEQFF. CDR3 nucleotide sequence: TGTGCCAGCAGCTCTTTCGCGGTTAGCTCCTACAATGAGCAGTTCTTC. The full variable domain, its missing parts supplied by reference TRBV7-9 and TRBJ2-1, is DTGVSQNPRHKITKRGQNVTFRCDPISEHNRLYWYRQTLGQGPEFLTYFQNEAQLEKSRLLSDRFSAERPKGSFSTLEIQRTEQGDSAMYLCASSSFAVSSYNEQFFGPGTRLTVL.